This T cell receptor beta chain was recorded in a study of spatial heterogeneity in lung cancer. This clonotype came up many times. Its cognate antigen is unknown. The study tagged each TCR cDNA molecule with a unique molecular identifier. From the 5' RACE reads, TCRdb called clonotypes with MiXCR, one entry per CDR3 protein. The sample yields more than 15,000 distinct CDR3 sequences, around 6.5% seen once. Specified time point: sample taken at primary tumor resection. A total of roughly 72 untreated early-stage non-small cell lung cancer patients served as donors. Whole RNA came from tumor, nontumor lung or frozen PBMC and was sequenced without being sorted. V lost 3 bases to trimming and J lost 2 bases, with 7 bases between them. In germline, CDR1 is KGHSH, CDR2 LQKENI. This CDR3 spans 13 amino acids. Study-level results: Tumor mutation count correlated with how many alpha and beta TCRs expanded intratumorally.

This chain links TRBV18 with TRBJ1-2; D is undetermined. This sequence originates from a female donor with early-stage non-small cell lung cancer. Sequences were derived from lung tumor tissue, sampled at surgery. This CDR3 reads CASSPGSNYGYTF. Written as DNA, the CDR3 is TGTGCCAGCTCACCCGGTTCGAACTATGGCTACACCTTC. The full variable domain, in which reference TRBV18 and TRBJ1-2 provide the parts outside the CDR3, is NAGVMQNPRHLVRRRGQEARLRCSPMKGHSHVYWYRQLPEEGLKFMVYLQKENIIDESGMPKERFSAEFPKEGPSILRIQQVVRGDSAAYFCASSPGSNYGYTFGSGTRLTVV.